Sequencing of this T cell receptor (beta chain) was carried out in a study of response to subunit inactivated influenza vaccine. This clonotype was seen a handful of times. The ends were cut back, 7 bases at V and 5 bases at J, with 12 bases in the middle. The CDR3 has 12 residues. CDR1 and CDR2 (germline): DFQATT, SNEGSKA (reference sequence). TCRdb reprocessed the RT-PCR reads with MiXCR, giving one entry per CDR3 protein. This table holds about 540,000 distinct CDR3 sequences, around 25% found once. This sample was also put to use in a study of T cells expressing NK-cell markers. This second report adds: For TCR beta, cDNA was produced by 5'RACE template switching with UMIs. Beta-chain profiling covered CD3+CD56+NKG2C+, CD3+CD56+NKG2C- and CD3+CD56-NKG2C+ sorted subsets.

This TCR was recovered from a man aged 45-60 years who received an inactivated influenza vaccine. Sequenced material: CD4+ T cells sorted from PBMCs, taken about 11 days after vaccination. V and J are TRBV20-1 and TRBJ1-5; D is possibly TRBD1 (5 bases). CDR3 residues: CSVSKGDQPQHF. In nucleotides, the CDR3 is TGCAGTGTAAGCAAAGGGGATCAGCCCCAGCATTTT.